This is a list of T cell receptor beta chains from one sample in a study of response to subunit inactivated influenza vaccine. TCRdb called the RT-PCR reads again in MiXCR, with one record for every CDR3 protein. This sample has some 500,000 distinct CDR3 sequences, with approximately 15% found just once. This specimen consisted of CD4+ T cells sorted from PBMCs, obtained around 25 months after vaccination. The receptors stem from a man aged 50-75 years who received an inactivated influenza vaccine. CDR3s include the opening cysteine and the closing phenylalanine or tryptophan. The order of the fields is J gene, D gene, clone size, V gene, CDR3 protein, CDR3 DNA. A D gene is named only where the DNA matches it firmly. Rows give clone size only sometimes, using once, few, many, or a class for an expanded clone.

TRBJ1-2 TRBD1 - TRBV29-1 CSVSEGASYGYTF TGCAGCGTTTCTGAGGGGGCATCTTATGGCTACACCTTC
TRBJ2-6 - - TRBV12-3/TRBV12-4 CASGFSGANVLTF TGTGCCAGCGGCTTCTCTGGGGCCAACGTCCTGACTTTC
TRBJ2-2 - - TRBV12-3/TRBV12-4 CASNRGNTGELFF TGTGCCAGCAATAGGGGGAACACCGGGGAGCTGTTTTTT
TRBJ1-2 - - TRBV30 CAWTRQQANYGYTF TGTGCCTGGACCCGACAGCAAGCTAACTATGGCTACACCTTC
TRBJ2-1 - many TRBV12-3/TRBV12-4 CASSLAGLAEFF TGTGCCAGCAGTTTAGCGGGACTTGCGGAGTTCTTC
TRBJ2-7 - - TRBV20-1 CSAGYRRGDSYEQYF TGCAGTGCTGGGTATAGGCGGGGCGACTCCTACGAGCAGTACTTC
TRBJ2-2 TRBD2 - TRBV3-1 CASSPGSGTNTGELFF TGTGCCAGCAGCCCCGGTAGCGGGACGAACACCGGGGAGCTGTTTTTT
TRBJ2-5 - few TRBV10-3 CAISTGRDSDTQETQYF TGTGCCATCAGTACGGGTAGAGATAGCGACACCCAAGAGACCCAGTACTTC
TRBJ2-4 - - TRBV7-2 CASSRGGLENIQYF TGTGCCAGCAGCCGTGGGGGGCTTGAGAACATTCAGTACTTC
TRBJ1-5 - - TRBV5-6 CASSLLRGDQPQHF TGTGCCAGCAGCTTGTTGAGGGGGGATCAGCCCCAGCATTTT
TRBJ2-1 - few TRBV20-1 CSARSAGAYNEQFF TGCAGTGCTAGATCCGCGGGGGCATACAATGAGCAGTTCTTC
TRBJ2-5 - - TRBV6-5 CASSSTEKTQYF TGTGCCAGCAGTTCTACAGAGAAGACCCAGTACTTC
TRBJ2-3 - - TRBV6-1 CASSDPSGGRTDTQYF TGTGCCAGCAGTGACCCCAGTGGCGGACGCACAGATACGCAGTATTTT
TRBJ1-1 - - TRBV20-1 CSASGGANTEAFF TGCAGTGCTAGCGGGGGGGCGAACACTGAAGCTTTCTTT
TRBJ2-3 - many TRBV3-1 CASSHLAWLGSTDTQYF TGTGCCAGCAGCCATCTAGCATGGTTGGGAAGCACAGATACGCAGTATTTT
TRBJ2-3 TRBD2 many TRBV29-1 CSVTMGTSGTDTQYF TGCAGCGTTACCATGGGGACTAGCGGCACAGATACGCAGTATTTT
TRBJ2-7 TRBD2 - TRBV20-1 CSAAKRGGSYEQYF TGCAGTGCCGCCAAGCGGGGGGGGTCCTACGAGCAGTACTTC
TRBJ2-7 - - TRBV5-5 CASSLMGAGLTYEQYF TGTGCCAGCAGCTTGATGGGGGCGGGGCTTACCTACGAGCAGTACTTC